These 28 T cell receptor beta chains share one sample of origin, sequenced in a study of cytomegalovirus exposure and HLA in healthy donors. The PCR contained 60 Vbeta and 13 Jbeta primers. Measured with immunoSEQ multiplex PCR; TCRdb has only the in-frame clones, and not every one. The data contain about 110,000 clones, over 70% of them seen just once; the ten biggest clones take up approximately 2.8%. The source material was PBMCs. The source of these receptors is a female donor in good health and CMV-seronegative.

CDR3 nucleotide sequence: TGTGCCAGCAGCCCGGGTCCCCTGAACTATGGCTACACCTTC. Its translation is CASSPGPLNYGYTF. The chain carries TRBV11-2 and TRBJ1-2; D unresolved. In germline, CDR1 is SGHAT, CDR2 FQNNGV. The CDR3 has 14 amino acids. V was clipped by 5 bases and J by 2 bases, with 12 bases between them.

In DNA, the CDR3 is TGTGCCAGCAGTGAATATAGCGGGAAGGCAGATACGCAGTATTTT. It codes for CASSEYSGKADTQYF. The chain employs TRBV25-1 and TRBJ2-3; TRBD2 agrees at 8 bases. This CDR3 is 15 amino acids long. The V segment lost 0 bases and the J segment 4 bases; nucleotides outside the gene matches: 3. The germline CDR1 and CDR2 sequences are MGHDK and SYGVNS. The full variable domain, its missing parts supplied by reference TRBV25-1 and TRBJ2-3, is EADIYQTPRYLVIGTGKKITLECSQTMGHDKMYWYQQDPGMELHLIHYSYGVNSTEKGDLSSESTVSRIRTEHFPLTLESARPSHTSQYLCASSEYSGKADTQYFGPGTRLTVL.

V usage is TRBV19 and J usage is TRBJ1-3; the D gene is possibly TRBD1 (5 bases). The V and J ends lost 0 bases and 4 bases respectively, with 19 bases between them. The CDR3 consists of 18 residues. The germline CDR1 and CDR2 sequences are LNHDA and SQIVND (reference sequence). CDR3 nucleotides: TGTGCCAGTAGTATAGATACCCCGGACAAACCCTCGGGAAACACCATATATTTT. It encodes CASSIDTPDKPSGNTIYF.

The chain combines TRBV4-2 with TRBJ2-7; D might be TRBD1 (6 bases). This CDR3 comprises 16 residues. Per the germline V gene, CDR1 is LGHNA and CDR2 is YNFKEQ. V lost 0 bases, J lost 3 bases, and 15 bases lay in between. The CDR3 DNA follows: TGTGCCAGCAGCCAAGATCGCCACACAGGGATCTACGAGCAGTACTTC. As protein: CASSQDRHTGIYEQYF.

This clone was seen repeatedly, ten times or more. The chain employs TRBV5-5 and TRBJ2-5; weak D call: TRBD1 (6 bases). V was cut by 2 bases and J by 3 bases, with 11 bases left in between. The germline CDR1 and CDR2 sequences are SGHKS and YYEKEE (reference sequence). The CDR3 runs to 14 residues. CDR3 sequence (DNA): TGTGCCAGCAGCTTTCCACAGGGAAAAGAGACCCAGTACTTC. Translated, it gives CASSFPQGKETQYF. The whole variable domain, filled in from reference TRBV5-5 and TRBJ2-5, reads DAGVTQSPTHLIKTRGQQVTLRCSPISGHKSVSWYQQVLGQGPQFIFQYYEKEERGRGNFPDRFSARQFPNYSSELNVNALLLGDSALYLCASSFPQGKETQYFGPGTRLLVL.

This clone has just a few counts. V gene TRBV30 combines with J gene TRBJ1-4; no definite D call. V was shortened by 6 bases and J by 0 bases, with 8 bases between the two germline ends. This CDR3 spans 13 amino acids. CDR1 GTSNPN and CDR2 SVGIG come from the germline V gene (reference sequence). The CDR3, as DNA: TGTGCCTGTTTTCGGTCAACTAATGAAAAACTGTTTTTT. Its protein is CACFRSTNEKLFF.

The chain combines TRBV7-6 with TRBJ2-3; 11 bases match TRBD2. The CDR3 is made up of 16 amino acids. The junction had 3 bases not matched to a gene; V was cut back by 2 bases and J by 2 bases. Per the germline V gene, CDR1 is SGHVS and CDR2 is FNYEAQ. CDR3 bases: TGTGCCAGCAGCTTACTAGCGGGAGGAATCACAGATACGCAGTATTTT. Translating gives CASSLLAGGITDTQYF.

This clone has only a few counts. J is TRBJ2-2 and V is TRBV30, with TRBD2 matching over 11 bases. Germline trimming cut 3 bases from V and 4 bases from J; bases unmatched to any gene: 4. From germline, CDR1 is GTSNPN and CDR2 SVGIG (reference sequence). The CDR3 contains 15 residues. CDR3 sequence reads: CAWSRLAGGTGELFF. As DNA, the CDR3 is TGTGCCTGGAGCCGCCTAGCGGGAGGCACCGGGGAGCTGTTTTTT.

The chain uses TRBV6-1 and TRBJ2-7, with TRBD1 as a possible D gene (5 bases). Germline lookup yields CDR1 MNHNS and CDR2 SASEGT. V lost 4 bases, J lost 4 bases, and 14 bases lay in between. The CDR3 has 14 residues. The CDR3 here is CASSASRERYEQYF. As DNA, the CDR3 is TGTGCCAGCAGTGCCTCCAGGGAACGTTACGAGCAGTACTTC.

The chain joins TRBV18 to TRBJ1-5; 9 bases match TRBD1. V lost 5 bases, J lost 4 bases, and 6 bases stayed unmatched. The CDR3 length is 15 residues. In germline, CDR1 is KGHSH, CDR2 LQKENI. The CDR3 spells CASSLGTGSNQPQHF. CDR3 in DNA: TGTGCCAGCTCATTAGGGACAGGGTCAAATCAGCCCCAGCATTTT.

This clone was seen a handful of times. The rearrangement uses TRBV19 and TRBJ1-4; 8 bases are shared with TRBD1. Germline assignment: CDR1 LNHDA and CDR2 SQIVND (reference sequence). Trimming cost V 5 bases and J 7 bases; bases outside gene matches: 6. The CDR3 covers 14 residues. The CDR3 bases are TGTGCCAGTAGTTCCGGGACAGGAAGTGAAAAACTGTTTTTT. Translating gives CASSSGTGSEKLFF. The full variable domain, rest sourced from reference TRBV19 and TRBJ1-4, is DGGITQSPKYLFRKEGQNVTLSCEQNLNHDAMYWYRQDPGQGLRLIYYSQIVNDFQKGDIAEGYSVSREKKESFPLTVTSAQKNPTAFYLCASSSGTGSEKLFFGSGTQLSVL.

The chain joins TRBV29-1 to TRBJ2-7; a weak D match, TRBD1 (6 bases). The CDR3 spans 14 residues. The ends were cut back, 1 base at V and 3 bases at J, with 13 bases in the middle. Germline CDR1 SQVTM, CDR2 ANQGSEA. The DNA of the CDR3 is TGCAGCGTTGAAGGTGGTGTACAGGGCTACGAGCAGTACTTC. Protein product: CSVEGGVQGYEQYF.

This clone was detected only a few times. V is TRBV27 and J is TRBJ2-1; 9 positions match TRBD2. Germline assignment: CDR1 MNHEY and CDR2 SMNVEV (reference sequence). Trimming took 3 bases from V and 8 from J; bases not matched to a gene: 8. The CDR3 runs 15 residues. The CDR3 DNA reads TGTGCCAGCAGTTTCGTAACTAGCGGGTTGGATGAGCAGTTCTTC. Translation gives CASSFVTSGLDEQFF.

The rearrangement links TRBV7-3 to TRBJ2-3; D is ambiguous. Trimming removed 5 bases at V and 10 bases at J, with 16 bases between. Germline lookup yields CDR1 SGHTA and CDR2 FQGTGA. CDR3 length: 13 amino acids. The CDR3 region is CASSEQMAQAQYF. The CDR3 DNA follows: TGTGCCAGCAGCGAACAAATGGCGCAGGCGCAGTATTTT.

The genes are TRBV14 and TRBJ2-3, with 9 bases that match TRBD1. The CDR3 sequence is 16 residues long. Germline CDR1 reads SGHDN; CDR2 reads FVKESK. V was clipped by 3 bases and J by 2 bases; unmatched bases: 6. This CDR3 reads CASSHRTGADTDTQYF. CDR3 in DNA: TGTGCCAGCAGCCACAGGACAGGGGCAGACACAGATACGCAGTATTTT.

This clone occurred once. The genes are TRBV6-5 and TRBJ1-1, with D possibly TRBD1 on 5 matching bases. Trimming stripped 4 bases from V and 5 bases from J, with 8 bases between. The CDR3 covers 12 residues. Germline V gives CDR1 MNHEY, CDR2 SVGAGI. This CDR3 reads CASSSGETEAFF. The CDR3 DNA reads as TGTGCCAGCAGTTCGGGGGAAACTGAAGCTTTCTTT.

The rearrangement links TRBV13 to TRBJ2-7; 11 positions match TRBD2. The CDR3 has 15 amino acids. In germline, CDR1 is PRHDT, CDR2 FYEKMQ (reference sequence). Trimming removed 3 bases from V and 3 bases from J; junction bases left unmatched: 4. The CDR3 bases are TGTGCCAGCAGCTTGGGACTAGCGGAGAACTACGAGCAGTACTTC. This gives the protein CASSLGLAENYEQYF.

The V gene is TRBV30, the J gene TRBJ2-5; 9 bases fit TRBD1. Germline lookup yields CDR1 GTSNPN and CDR2 SVGIG (reference sequence). The CDR3 sequence is 16 residues long. V dropped 2 bases and J dropped 0; count of bases not matched to a gene: 7. CDR3 sequence: CAWSPYWDRDQETQYF. The DNA for the CDR3 is TGTGCCTGGAGTCCCTACTGGGACAGGGACCAAGAGACCCAGTACTTC.

The genes are TRBV29-1 and TRBJ2-7; the match to TRBD2 covers 10 bases. Per germline, CDR1 SQVTM and CDR2 ANQGSEA. The CDR3 length is 13 residues. The junction had 5 bases not matched to a gene; V was cut back by 6 bases and J by 3 bases. The DNA of the CDR3 is TGCAGCGTCATTCCTAGCGGGAGCTACGAGCAGTACTTC. Protein sequence: CSVIPSGSYEQYF.

The chain carries TRBV30 and TRBJ2-7; 8 bases map to TRBD2. The CDR3 totals 14 residues. The J segment lost 6 bases and the V segment lost 5 bases, leaving 12 bases of the junction unmatched. Looked up from germline, CDR1 is GTSNPN and CDR2 is SVGIG (reference sequence). In DNA form, the CDR3 reads TGTGCCTGGGTTTCAGGGACTAGTCCCCTCGAGCAGTACTTC. The encoded protein is CAWVSGTSPLEQYF.

This clone was seen a few times. This chain connects TRBV30 to TRBJ2-7, with 7 bases identical to TRBD2. J lost 2 bases, V lost 3 bases, and 7 bases had no gene match. Germline V gene data show CDR1 as GTSNPN and CDR2 as SVGIG (reference sequence). The CDR3 extends over 14 amino acids. The CDR3 here is CAWSSGLGPYEQYF. DNA for the CDR3: TGTGCCTGGAGCTCAGGACTAGGCCCCTACGAGCAGTACTTC. The full variable domain, in which reference TRBV30 and TRBJ2-7 provide the parts outside the CDR3, is SQTIHQWPATLVQPVGSPLSLECTVEGTSNPNLYWYRQAAGRGLQLLFYSVGIGQISSEVPQNLSASRPQDRQFILSSKKLLLSDSGFYLCAWSSGLGPYEQYFGPGTRLTVT.

This clone was counted once. The V gene is TRBV7-2, the J gene TRBJ2-7, with 10 bases matching TRBD2. This CDR3 spans 16 amino acids. V trimming: 5 bases; J trimming: 3 bases; junction bases outside the gene matches: 10. The germline gives CDR1 SGHTA, CDR2 FQGNSA. In DNA form, the CDR3 reads TGTGCCAGCAGCCACCGCAGCGGGAGGGCCGGCTACGAGCAGTACTTC. Its protein product is CASSHRSGRAGYEQYF.

This clone has only one observation. The chain couples TRBV19 to TRBJ1-4; D perhaps matches TRBD1 (5 bases). V gave up 9 bases and J gave up 5 bases, with 16 bases separating them. The CDR3 is 14 amino acids. The V gene's germline CDR1 is LNHDA and CDR2 SQIVND (reference sequence). The CDR3 DNA follows: TGTGCCAGCAACCGGTTTAGGGGAAATGAAAAACTGTTTTTT. Translation: CASNRFRGNEKLFF.

The genes are TRBV6-1 and TRBJ2-7; 11 bases match TRBD1. The CDR3 has 14 residues. Per the germline V gene, CDR1 is MNHNS and CDR2 is SASEGT. V was clipped by 5 bases and J by 3 bases; unmatched bases: 3. The chain's CDR3 is CASSHGTGGYEQYF. The CDR3 nucleotides are TGTGCCAGCAGTCATGGGACAGGGGGCTACGAGCAGTACTTC.

This clone was picked up a small number of times. The chain is built from TRBV10-3 and TRBJ2-3; possibly TRBD1 for D (6 bases). The CDR3 has 14 amino acids. CDR1 and CDR2 (germline): ENHRY, SYGVKD. The V end was cut by 0 bases, the J end by 5 bases, with 9 bases between. CDR3 region: CAISESTGRDTQYF. The CDR3 DNA reads TGTGCCATCAGTGAGTCGACAGGCCGAGATACGCAGTATTTT.

Only a few counts were recorded for this clone. The chain has TRBV28 and TRBJ1-3; 7 bases align to TRBD1. Germline values: CDR1 MDHEN, CDR2 SYDVKM. The V segment lost 3 bases and the J segment 2 bases; nucleotides outside the gene matches: 4. The CDR3 consists of 15 residues. Written as DNA, the CDR3 is TGTGCCAGCAGTTTTGGCGACAGGGCTGGAAACACCATATATTTT. Translated: CASSFGDRAGNTIYF.

The genes are TRBV2 and TRBJ1-5, with 7 bases matching TRBD1. The ends lost 3 bases at V and 6 bases at J; junction bases unmatched: 8. The CDR3 is 15 residues long. Germline CDR1 is SNHLY and CDR2 is FYNNEI. The CDR3 is CASSEGLGGGQPQHF. DNA of the CDR3: TGTGCCAGCAGTGAGGGTTTAGGGGGCGGTCAGCCCCAGCATTTT.

This clone showed up just a few times. V gene TRBV7-9 combines with J gene TRBJ2-2, with 7 nucleotides matching TRBD2. Trimming cost V 3 bases and J 2 bases; bases outside gene matches: 12. Germline-derived CDR1 and CDR2 are SEHNR and FQNEAQ (reference sequence). This CDR3 contains 18 residues. CDR3 nucleotide sequence: TGTGCCAGCAGCTTTTCTGGCCTAGCGGAGGGAAACACCGGGGAGCTGTTTTTT. Protein: CASSFSGLAEGNTGELFF.